A selection of T cell receptor beta chains follows, all from one sample in a study of blood T cell repertoires in COVID-19. Assay: immunoSEQ multiplex PCR; the TCRdb copy retains only in-frame clones and omits some. The table shows approximately 130,000 clones, with 80% occurring only once. Input material: peripheral blood. These receptors all stem from a human donor in a cohort sampled during active COVID-19. CDR3s include the opening cysteine and the closing phenylalanine or tryptophan. Each record gives: V gene, clone size, J gene, D gene, CDR3 protein, CDR3 DNA. The D gene is left open where the match is weak. Only part of the rows carry a size: once, few, many, or a class if the clone is expanded.

v_gene: TRBV19
abundance: NA
j_gene: TRBJ2-1
d_gene: TRBD1
CDR3aa: CASSMGTVYNEQFF
CDR3nt: TGTGCCAGTAGTATGGGGACAGTCTACAATGAGCAGTTCTTC

v_gene: TRBV28
abundance: NA
j_gene: TRBJ1-5
d_gene: NA
CDR3aa: CASLRNRVSNQPQHF
CDR3nt: TGTGCCAGCCTCAGGAACAGGGTGAGCAATCAGCCCCAGCATTTT

v_gene: TRBV4-3
abundance: NA
j_gene: TRBJ2-7
d_gene: TRBD2
CDR3aa: CASSQDLAGDYEQYF
CDR3nt: TGCGCCAGCAGCCAAGATTTAGCGGGAGATTACGAGCAGTACTTC

v_gene: TRBV28
abundance: NA
j_gene: TRBJ2-5
d_gene: TRBD1
CDR3aa: CASSSRDRETQYF
CDR3nt: TGTGCCAGCAGTTCTCGGGACAGAGAGACCCAGTACTTC

v_gene: TRBV7-3
abundance: many
j_gene: TRBJ2-3
d_gene: TRBD2
CDR3aa: CASSSGGATDTQYF
CDR3nt: TGTGCCAGCAGCTCCGGGGGGGCCACAGATACGCAGTATTTT

v_gene: TRBV7-2
abundance: NA
j_gene: TRBJ2-1
d_gene: TRBD2
CDR3aa: CASSHGLAGVNEQFF
CDR3nt: TGTGCCAGCAGCCACGGACTAGCGGGAGTCAATGAGCAGTTCTTC

v_gene: TRBV19
abundance: once
j_gene: TRBJ2-6
d_gene: NA
CDR3aa: CASSMDGQGISGANVLTF
CDR3nt: TGTGCCAGTAGTATGGACGGGCAGGGAATATCTGGGGCCAACGTCCTGACTTTC

v_gene: TRBV11-2
abundance: NA
j_gene: TRBJ2-1
d_gene: TRBD1
CDR3aa: CASSHGGRGLDEQFF
CDR3nt: TGTGCCAGCAGCCACGGGGGCAGGGGGCTCGATGAGCAGTTCTTC

v_gene: TRBV25-1
abundance: NA
j_gene: TRBJ2-7
d_gene: TRBD2
CDR3aa: CASSVLAGGEQYF
CDR3nt: TGTGCCAGCAGTGTTCTAGCGGGAGGCGAGCAGTACTTC

v_gene: TRBV5-6
abundance: NA
j_gene: TRBJ1-4
d_gene: TRBD1
CDR3aa: CASSLLTGDLSEKLFF
CDR3nt: TGTGCCAGCAGCTTGCTGACAGGGGATCTCAGTGAAAAACTGTTTTTT

v_gene: TRBV10-3
abundance: few
j_gene: TRBJ2-5
d_gene: TRBD2
CDR3aa: CASASGIGGETQYF
CDR3nt: TGTGCCAGCGCTAGCGGGATCGGAGGAGAGACCCAGTACTTC

v_gene: TRBV28
abundance: NA
j_gene: TRBJ2-5
d_gene: TRBD2
CDR3aa: CASSITSGGAETQYF
CDR3nt: TGTGCCAGCAGCATTACTAGCGGGGGGGCGGAGACCCAGTACTTC

v_gene: TRBV3-1/TRBV3-2
abundance: NA
j_gene: TRBJ1-6
d_gene: TRBD1
CDR3aa: CASSPGGSYNSPLHF
CDR3nt: TGTGCCAGCAGCCCAGGGGGCTCCTATAATTCACCCCTCCACTTT

v_gene: TRBV5-1
abundance: NA
j_gene: TRBJ1-2
d_gene: NA
CDR3aa: CASSLEDRSGYTF
CDR3nt: TGCGCCAGCAGCTTGGAGGACAGATCCGGCTACACCTTC

v_gene: TRBV19
abundance: NA
j_gene: TRBJ1-4
d_gene: NA
CDR3aa: CASESVTNEKLFF
CDR3nt: TGTGCCAGTGAGTCCGTAACTAATGAAAAACTGTTTTTT

v_gene: TRBV4-2
abundance: NA
j_gene: TRBJ2-5
d_gene: NA
CDR3aa: CASSQGSGSSEETQYF
CDR3nt: TGTGCCAGCAGCCAAGGTAGCGGCTCCTCTGAAGAGACCCAGTACTTC

v_gene: TRBV25-1
abundance: NA
j_gene: TRBJ2-7
d_gene: TRBD2
CDR3aa: CASSEGASGGRTYEQYF
CDR3nt: TGTGCCAGCAGTGAAGGGGCTTCGGGGGGGCGAACCTACGAGCAGTACTTC

v_gene: TRBV30
abundance: NA
j_gene: TRBJ2-7
d_gene: TRBD2
CDR3aa: CAWSGLAGGEQYF
CDR3nt: TGTGCCTGGAGTGGGCTAGCGGGAGGGGAGCAGTACTTC

v_gene: TRBV6-6
abundance: NA
j_gene: TRBJ1-4
d_gene: TRBD1
CDR3aa: CASSFLTGGAYEKLFF
CDR3nt: TGTGCCAGCAGTTTCCTAACAGGGGGCGCTTATGAAAAACTGTTTTTT

v_gene: TRBV7-9
abundance: NA
j_gene: TRBJ1-2
d_gene: NA
CDR3aa: CASSFDARGNGYTF
CDR3nt: TGTGCCAGCAGCTTCGACGCCCGAGGGAATGGCTACACCTTC

v_gene: TRBV4-2
abundance: NA
j_gene: TRBJ2-3
d_gene: TRBD2
CDR3aa: CASSPGTSGGVSTDTQYF
CDR3nt: TGTGCCAGCAGCCCGGGGACTAGCGGGGGTGTAAGCACAGATACGCAGTATTTT

v_gene: TRBV7-9
abundance: NA
j_gene: TRBJ2-5
d_gene: NA
CDR3aa: CASSLLVGAGTQYF
CDR3nt: TGTGCCAGCAGCTTATTAGTAGGGGCTGGGACCCAGTACTTC

v_gene: TRBV4-1
abundance: NA
j_gene: TRBJ2-1
d_gene: TRBD2
CDR3aa: CASSQDAGAKRVDEQFF
CDR3nt: TGCGCCAGCAGCCAAGACGCGGGAGCCAAAAGGGTCGATGAGCAGTTCTTC

v_gene: TRBV5-1
abundance: NA
j_gene: TRBJ2-7
d_gene: TRBD1
CDR3aa: CASRPGQGSYEQYF
CDR3nt: TGCGCCAGCAGACCCGGACAGGGTTCGTACGAGCAGTACTTC

v_gene: TRBV5-1
abundance: NA
j_gene: TRBJ2-3
d_gene: TRBD1
CDR3aa: CASSSGTGSDTQYF
CDR3nt: TGCGCCAGCAGCTCCGGGACAGGGTCCGATACGCAGTATTTT

v_gene: TRBV24-1
abundance: NA
j_gene: TRBJ1-2
d_gene: NA
CDR3aa: CATSEPGIYGYTF
CDR3nt: TGTGCCACCAGTGAGCCAGGGATATATGGCTACACCTTC

v_gene: TRBV7-2
abundance: NA
j_gene: TRBJ1-4
d_gene: NA
CDR3aa: CASSKQQGRANEKLFF
CDR3nt: TGTGCCAGCAGCAAGCAACAGGGAAGGGCTAATGAAAAACTGTTTTTT

v_gene: TRBV10-3
abundance: NA
j_gene: TRBJ1-5
d_gene: TRBD1
CDR3aa: CAISGTGVGNQPQHF
CDR3nt: TGTGCCATCAGTGGGACAGGGGTGGGCAATCAGCCCCAGCATTTT

v_gene: TRBV6-5
abundance: NA
j_gene: TRBJ2-3
d_gene: TRBD1
CDR3aa: CASSYGQGAEDTQYF
CDR3nt: TGTGCCAGCAGTTACGGACAGGGGGCTGAAGATACGCAGTATTTT

v_gene: TRBV7-2
abundance: few
j_gene: TRBJ2-7
d_gene: TRBD2
CDR3aa: CASSTLAGGLSEQYF
CDR3nt: TGTGCCAGCAGCACCTTAGCGGGAGGTCTGAGCGAGCAGTACTTC

v_gene: TRBV11-2
abundance: NA
j_gene: TRBJ2-5
d_gene: TRBD1
CDR3aa: CASSPSSGGQTQYF
CDR3nt: TGTGCCAGCAGCCCTTCCTCAGGGGGCCAGACCCAGTACTTC

v_gene: TRBV7-2
abundance: once
j_gene: TRBJ1-1
d_gene: NA
CDR3aa: CASTRTVNTEAFF
CDR3nt: TGTGCCAGCACCAGGACAGTGAACACTGAAGCTTTCTTT

v_gene: TRBV7-2
abundance: NA
j_gene: TRBJ2-7
d_gene: NA
CDR3aa: CASSSSDRSYEQYF
CDR3nt: TGTGCCAGCAGCTCATCCGACAGGTCCTACGAGCAGTACTTC

v_gene: TRBV14
abundance: NA
j_gene: TRBJ2-7
d_gene: NA
CDR3aa: CASSQRGSYEQYF
CDR3nt: TGTGCCAGCAGCCAGCGGGGATCCTACGAGCAGTACTTC

v_gene: TRBV19
abundance: many
j_gene: TRBJ2-7
d_gene: NA
CDR3aa: CASSMTIGVEQYF
CDR3nt: TGTGCCAGTAGTATGACGATAGGGGTCGAGCAGTACTTC

v_gene: TRBV5-1
abundance: few
j_gene: TRBJ1-4
d_gene: NA
CDR3aa: CASSLAGRAPNEKLFF
CDR3nt: TGCGCCAGCAGCTTGGCCGGCAGGGCGCCTAATGAAAAACTGTTTTTT

v_gene: TRBV7-9
abundance: NA
j_gene: TRBJ2-5
d_gene: NA
CDR3aa: CASRQQGETQYF
CDR3nt: TGTGCCAGCAGACAACAGGGAGAGACCCAGTACTTC

v_gene: TRBV5-1
abundance: once
j_gene: TRBJ1-1
d_gene: NA
CDR3aa: CASSLQGSKNTEAFF
CDR3nt: TGCGCCAGCAGCTTGCAGGGATCGAAGAACACTGAAGCTTTCTTT

v_gene: TRBV14
abundance: few
j_gene: TRBJ1-6
d_gene: NA
CDR3aa: CASSLFRAPLHF
CDR3nt: TGTGCCAGCAGCCTCTTTCGGGCACCCCTCCACTTT

v_gene: TRBV30
abundance: NA
j_gene: TRBJ2-1
d_gene: NA
CDR3aa: CAWSAFPGQGIYSYNEQFF
CDR3nt: TGTGCCTGGAGTGCGTTCCCGGGACAAGGAATTTATTCCTACAATGAGCAGTTCTTC

v_gene: TRBV15
abundance: once
j_gene: TRBJ1-2
d_gene: NA
CDR3aa: CATSRGSFFSGYTF
CDR3nt: TGTGCCACCAGCAGGGGCAGCTTTTTTAGTGGCTACACCTTC

v_gene: TRBV5-7
abundance: NA
j_gene: TRBJ1-5
d_gene: NA
CDR3aa: CASSSFPQGPSNQPQHF
CDR3nt: TGTGCCAGCAGCTCCTTTCCTCAGGGTCCTAGCAATCAGCCCCAGCATTTT

v_gene: TRBV2
abundance: NA
j_gene: TRBJ1-6
d_gene: NA
CDR3aa: CASSLKLTGSPLHF
CDR3nt: TGTGCCAGCAGTTTGAAGCTCACGGGTTCACCCCTCCACTTT

v_gene: TRBV6-5
abundance: NA
j_gene: TRBJ1-1
d_gene: TRBD1
CDR3aa: CASSYQGAEAFF
CDR3nt: TGTGCCAGCAGTTACCAGGGGGCTGAAGCTTTCTTT

v_gene: TRBV7-2
abundance: NA
j_gene: TRBJ2-7
d_gene: NA
CDR3aa: CASSSGVNYEQYF
CDR3nt: TGTGCCAGCAGCTCAGGCGTGAACTACGAGCAGTACTTC

v_gene: TRBV5-6
abundance: NA
j_gene: TRBJ1-4
d_gene: TRBD1
CDR3aa: CASSRDRDEKLFF
CDR3nt: TGTGCCAGCAGCCGGGACAGGGATGAAAAACTGTTTTTT

v_gene: TRBV19
abundance: once
j_gene: TRBJ1-2
d_gene: NA
CDR3aa: CASRDTVYGYTF
CDR3nt: TGTGCCAGTAGGGACACCGTCTATGGCTACACCTTC

v_gene: TRBV12-3/TRBV12-4
abundance: NA
j_gene: TRBJ1-2
d_gene: NA
CDR3aa: CASTISRGKRYTF
CDR3nt: TGTGCCAGCACGATCTCCCGGGGAAAGCGCTACACCTTC

v_gene: TRBV28
abundance: NA
j_gene: TRBJ1-5
d_gene: TRBD1
CDR3aa: CASTINRVPGQGRGFNQPQHF
CDR3nt: TGTGCCAGCACCATAAATAGGGTCCCGGGACAGGGAAGAGGTTTCAATCAGCCCCAGCATTTT

v_gene: TRBV28
abundance: NA
j_gene: TRBJ2-7
d_gene: NA
CDR3aa: CASSWSDEAEQYF
CDR3nt: TGTGCCAGCAGTTGGTCTGACGAGGCGGAGCAGTACTTC